Presented here are 18 T cell receptor beta chains from one specimen sequenced in a study of T cell responses to AZD1222 COVID-19 vaccine (dated by TCRdb to the early 2020s). Interpreted using the paper, the time point label stands for: baseline before first vaccination. Receptor libraries were prepared by the immunoSEQ multiplex PCR assay. TCRdb provides this immuneACCESS table in a form limited to in-frame rearrangements. Some clones are lacking; in checked studies, under half of them reflect an unresolved V gene, and why the rest are absent is not known. The sample contains around 71,000 clones, 82% of them found a single time. The ten most abundant clones make up 2.5% to 3% of the sample. The sample in question was peripheral blood, obtained on day 0 of AZD1222 vaccination. The receptors shown here come from an adult in good health.

The chain has TRBV11-2 and TRBJ1-1; unclear D gene. Germline values: CDR1 SGHAT, CDR2 FQNNGV. Trimming cost V 5 bases and J 2 bases, with 6 bases left between them. This CDR3 has 12 amino acids. For the CDR3, the DNA is TGTGCCAGCAGCCCTAGTAACACTGAAGCTTTCTTT. Its translation is CASSPSNTEAFF.

J is TRBJ2-1 and V is TRBV20-1, with TRBD2 matching over 8 bases. The CDR3 has 14 residues. Trimming removed 3 bases from V and 8 bases from J; junction bases left unmatched: 9. CDR1 and CDR2 (germline): DFQATT, SNEGSKA (reference sequence). The CDR3 DNA sequence: TGCAGTGCTAGTGGGACTAGGGGTTTAGATGAGCAGTTCTTC. This translates into CSASGTRGLDEQFF.

The rearrangement uses TRBV7-9 and TRBJ1-1; D call uncertain. This CDR3 contains 13 residues. Trimming pared 2 bases from V and 4 bases from J, leaving 8 bases between. The germline CDR1 and CDR2 sequences are SEHNR and FQNEAQ (reference sequence). The CDR3 here is CASSLSMGTEAFF. CDR3 in DNA: TGTGCCAGCAGCTTATCAATGGGCACTGAAGCTTTCTTT.

The chain is built from TRBV19 and TRBJ2-7; TRBD1 or TRBD2 may be the D gene (6 bases each). Germline CDR1 and CDR2: LNHDA and SQIVND (reference sequence). This CDR3 region has 13 residues. V was trimmed by 5 bases and J by 2 bases, leaving 10 bases between them. The CDR3 loop is CASSAGQTYEQYF. In DNA, the CDR3 is TGTGCCAGTAGTGCGGGACAAACCTACGAGCAGTACTTC.

The V call is TRBV3-1 (or the pseudogene TRBV3-2), the J call TRBJ1-1, with 9 bases lining up with TRBD1. The CDR3 is 15 residues long. J was trimmed by 4 bases and V by 3 bases; bases with no gene match: 6. CDR1 is LGHDT and CDR2 is YNNKEL in the germline V gene (reference sequence). In DNA form, the CDR3 reads TGTGCCAGCAGCCAGGGGACAGGGTGGGCCACTGAAGCTTTCTTT. The encoded protein is CASSQGTGWATEAFF.

The V gene is TRBV7-2, the J gene TRBJ2-5; 9 nucleotides line up with TRBD2. The V segment lost 1 base and the J segment 2 bases; nucleotides outside the gene matches: 5. CDR1 is SGHTA and CDR2 is FQGNSA in the germline V gene. This CDR3 is built from 16 residues. The CDR3 region has the DNA TGTGCCAGCAGCTTAGTCCCAGCGGGGGGTCAAGAGACCCAGTACTTC. It encodes CASSLVPAGGQETQYF.

The chain carries TRBV5-6 and TRBJ1-4; TRBD1 aligns across 8 bases. The germline gives CDR1 SGHDT, CDR2 YYEEEE. Trimming at V came to 4 bases and at J to 5 bases, leaving 13 bases not matched to a gene. There are 17 residues in the CDR3. The CDR3, as DNA: TGTGCCAGCAGCATATGGACAGGGTGGGATGGCAATGAAAAACTGTTTTTT. It encodes CASSIWTGWDGNEKLFF.

CDR3 residues: CASSEGFTNTGELFF. CDR3 sequence (DNA): TGTGCCAGCAGTGAAGGGTTTACGAACACCGGGGAGCTGTTTTTT. This sequence joins TRBV6-1 and TRBJ2-2; the D is unclear. Germline V CDR1 and CDR2: MNHNS, SASEGT. CDR3 length equals 15 residues. With 1 base removed from V and 0 bases from J, the gap between germline ends came to 6 bases.

V is TRBV18 and J is TRBJ2-1; D remains unclear. Trimming shortened V by 3 bases and J by 0 bases, and 0 bases separated the two germline ends. In germline, CDR1 is KGHSH, CDR2 LQKENI. The CDR3 runs 12 residues. The CDR3 loop reads CASSPSYNEQFF. CDR3 in DNA: TGTGCCAGCTCACCCTCCTACAATGAGCAGTTCTTC.

This rearrangement joins TRBV5-4 to TRBJ1-2, with no clear D. Trimming took off 6 bases at V and 4 bases at J, with 16 bases between the two ends. The CDR3 is 14 amino acids. Germline V CDR1 and CDR2: SGHNT, YYREEE (reference sequence). The CDR3 DNA is TGTGCCAGCACCGACATGGTGGGGTCCTATGGCTACACCTTC. This gives the protein CASTDMVGSYGYTF.

The chain has TRBV13 and TRBJ2-1; 13 nucleotides line up with TRBD2. The J segment lost 4 bases and the V segment lost 5 bases, leaving 5 bases of the junction unmatched. The CDR3 runs to 16 residues. Germline values: CDR1 PRHDT, CDR2 FYEKMQ (reference sequence). The CDR3 nucleotides read TGTGCCAGCAGCGTGGGACTAGCGGGACTTTACAATGAGCAGTTCTTC. As protein: CASSVGLAGLYNEQFF.

The V gene is TRBV29-1, the J gene TRBJ2-5; 9 bases line up with TRBD1. The CDR3 extends over 13 amino acids. Germline-derived CDR1 and CDR2 are SQVTM and ANQGSEA. J gave up 5 bases and V 5 bases, and 6 bases lay outside the gene matches. CDR3 bases: TGCAGCGTTTCTACAGGGGGCGCGGAGACCCAGTACTTC. It yields the protein CSVSTGGAETQYF.

V usage is TRBV4-2 and J usage is TRBJ1-3, with D perhaps matching TRBD1 (5 bases). With 4 bases removed from V and 8 bases from J, the gap between germline ends came to 9 bases. Germline CDR1 reads LGHNA; CDR2 reads YNFKEQ. This CDR3 is 12 amino acids long. Here the CDR3 DNA reads TGTGCCAGCAGCCTTCTACAGGACACCATATATTTT. Its translation: CASSLLQDTIYF.

The V gene is TRBV6-5, the J gene TRBJ1-6, with D hard to call. The CDR3 has 14 residues. Germline V gene lookup returns CDR1 MNHEY and CDR2 SVGAGI. V was shortened by 9 bases and J by 7 bases, with 16 bases between the two germline ends. CDR3 residues: CASRKTGGNSPLHF. In DNA form, the CDR3 reads TGTGCCAGTCGTAAGACGGGTGGCAATTCACCCCTCCACTTT.

V and J are TRBV6-2 or TRBV6-3 and TRBJ2-7; 10 nucleotides align to TRBD1. CDR3 size: 15 residues. V shed 2 bases and J 2 bases; nucleotides not matched to a gene: 3. Looked up from germline, CDR1 is MNHEY and CDR2 is SVGEGT. CDR3 residues: CASSYGQGGTYEQYF. In nucleotides, the CDR3 is TGTGCCAGCAGTTACGGACAGGGGGGGACCTACGAGCAGTACTTC.

The chain joins TRBV27 to TRBJ1-2, with D possibly being TRBD1 (5 bases). Trimming shortened V by 5 bases and J by 1 base, and 14 bases separated the two germline ends. CDR1 is MNHEY and CDR2 is SMNVEV in the germline V gene (reference sequence). This CDR3 is built from 15 residues. The CDR3 nucleotides read TGTGCCAGCAGTCCGCACGGGGGAGGTAACTATGGCTACACCTTC. Protein: CASSPHGGGNYGYTF.

This clone has just one count. CDR3 coding DNA: TGCGCCAGCAGCCAAGGTACGGGGGCCGGCAACACCGGGGAGCTGTTTTTT. Protein: CASSQGTGAGNTGELFF. The chain combines TRBV4-3 with TRBJ2-2; D could derive from TRBD1 or TRBD2 (6 bases each). CDR1 and CDR2 from the germline V gene are LGHNA and YSLEER. This CDR3 contains 17 residues. V was cut by 1 base and J by 2 bases, with 14 bases left in between.

The V gene is TRBV28, the J gene TRBJ2-3, with 12 bases that match TRBD2. Trimming at V came to 4 bases and at J to 1 base, leaving 18 bases not matched to a gene. The CDR3 is 21 amino acids. In germline, CDR1 is MDHEN, CDR2 SYDVKM. The CDR3 nucleotides are TGTGCCAGCAGTTATTCTGGGACTAGCGGGCTCTCCGGGCACGGCACAGATACGCAGTATTTT. It specifies CASSYSGTSGLSGHGTDTQYF.